This T cell receptor beta chain is drawn from a study of T cells in localized non-small cell lung cancer (TCRdb year 2020). Background for the entire study: The study analyzed T cell repertoires of under 250 early-stage NSCLC patients, comparing tumors and uninvolved tumor-adjacent lungs. NSCLC patients had a mean age of roughly 66 years, and approximately 140 were male and over 85 female. The cohort was made up of under 250 treatment-naive NSCLC patients whose localized lung tumors had been resected. Broader findings and caveats from the paper: Because the study design was exploratory, TCR variables were selected using unadjusted p-values without false-discovery rate correction. A median of 57 of the top 100 tumor clones turned up in the paired uninvolved adjacent lung, and fewer than 35 of those clones also ranked among the top 100 of that same adjacent lung. Multi-region tumor sequencing was not performed, so intratumor heterogeneity could not be excluded. The highest T cell clonality was observed in uninvolved tumor-adjacent lung, where clonality exceeded that of tumor, suggesting that antigenic responses were more focused in uninvolved tumor-adjacent lung. Higher T cell density in blood was associated with longer overall survival, whereas higher clonality in adjacent lung was associated with shorter survival.

The CDR3 contains 15 residues, cysteine and phenylalanine counted. Of the read, only the CDR3 DNA is kept; its 45 bases are in frame from base 1. CDR1 is given as SEHNR and CDR2 as FQNEAQ, both from the germline V gene (reference sequence). V is shortened by 4 bases, J by 4 bases, and the region joining them spans 13 bases. Note on this clone: Its specific antigen is unknown. The input lacks base qualities; no much larger clone sits a single base away.

At diagnosis, peripheral blood, uninvolved tumor-adjacent lung and tumor were collected and were preserved as a mix of fresh-frozen and FFPE material. Blood samples were analyzed as peripheral blood mononuclear cells for TCR repertoire profiling. TCR beta CDR3 regions were sequenced from DNA using the immunoSEQ Assay. Turning to the authors' computational methods: T cell density was computed as TCR beta template counts normalized to usable DNA estimated by amplifying housekeeping genes. Using the preseqR package, richness was estimated by extrapolating to 120,000 templates for tissue samples and 400,000 templates for PBMC samples. Clonality was calculated as one minus Pielou's evenness. Differential abundance testing on productive amino-acid clonotypes, with a minimum total count of 5 and an alpha of 0.1, was used to identify tissue-enriched TCRs. The Jaccard Index and the Morisita Overlap Index were used to measure repertoire overlap between compartments. GLIPH clustered TCR beta CDR3s with public tetramer-defined viral CDR3s; viral motifs required at least three viral sequences plus V-gene enrichment. Imported from immuneACCESS, the table was reduced by TCRdb to in-frame sequences with V and J called. These copies leave out some clones; in studies compared against another copy, an unresolved V gene accounts for under half, and the cause of the remainder is not known. V and J calls plus clone size are reproduced from that table; the DNA served to infer D and trimming. The sample table holds 40,000 or so clones, of which 75% to 90% were seen once. Approximately 6% of the sample belongs to the ten largest clones.

The sequencing here drew on peripheral blood, taken before any cancer treatment. The sequence links TRBV7-9 to TRBJ2-2, with TRBD2 perhaps the D gene, on 6 matching bases. This sequence was found in a man aged 40 to 70 with stage I lung adenocarcinoma. The DNA sequence follows: TGTGCCAGCAGCTCCTTTAGCGGATCCACCGGGGAGCTGTTTTTT. Its protein product is CASSSFSGSTGELFF.